These T cell receptor beta chains were read from a single sample in a study of T cell responses to AZD1222 COVID-19 vaccine. The assay was immunoSEQ multiplex PCR, and TCRdb's table has in-frame clones only and misses some. Of fewer than 120,000 clones listed, 87% are singletons. The specimen comprised peripheral blood, sampled on day 0 of AZD1222 vaccination. These receptors were collected from an adult in good health. Each CDR3 is given with its conserved first and last residue. D genes are given only for firm matches. Size is stated for part of the rows, as once, few or many counts, or as a class when the clone is expanded.

J,size,V,D,CDR3,DNA
TRBJ2-5,.,TRBV6-6,TRBD2,CASSYQAGGPRETQYF,TGTGCCAGCAGTTACCAGGCGGGGGGGCCAAGAGAGACCCAGTACTTC
TRBJ2-7,.,TRBV6-5,.,CASSYSGRSYEQYF,TGTGCCAGCAGTTACTCGGGCAGGAGCTACGAGCAGTACTTC
TRBJ1-6,.,TRBV7-9,.,CASSLAFGASSPNSPLHF,TGTGCCAGCAGCTTGGCGTTCGGGGCCAGCTCCCCGAATTCACCCCTCCACTTT
TRBJ2-7,.,TRBV2,TRBD2,CASSGVAGLREQYF,TGTGCCAGCAGCGGAGTAGCGGGCCTCCGGGAGCAGTACTTC
TRBJ1-5,.,TRBV6-5,TRBD1,CASSLQGGDQPQHF,TGTGCCAGCAGTTTACAGGGGGGGGATCAGCCCCAGCATTTT
TRBJ1-2,.,TRBV18,TRBD1,CASSPPGQGANGYTF,TGTGCCAGCTCACCACCGGGACAGGGGGCAAATGGCTACACCTTC
TRBJ2-7,.,TRBV6-2/TRBV6-3,.,CASSYPQRYPFSEQYF,TGTGCCAGCAGTTACCCCCAGCGCTATCCATTTTCGGAACAGTACTTC
TRBJ1-2,.,TRBV28,.,CASSLPARGGGGYTF,TGTGCCAGCAGTTTGCCCGCACGGGGAGGAGGAGGCTACACCTTC
TRBJ1-4,.,TRBV28,.,CASRRTEGEKLFF,TGTGCCAGCAGGAGGACAGAAGGTGAAAAACTGTTTTTT
TRBJ1-5,.,TRBV19,TRBD1,CASSIERQGGNQPQHF,TGTGCCAGTAGTATTGAAAGACAGGGCGGAAATCAGCCCCAGCATTTT
TRBJ1-5,few,TRBV14,.,CASSQDVSGGNQPQHF,TGTGCCAGCAGCCAAGATGTCTCCGGGGGCAATCAGCCCCAGCATTTT
TRBJ1-2,.,TRBV6-2/TRBV6-3,.,CASSYGPYGYTF,TGTGCCAGCAGTTACGGGCCTTATGGCTACACCTTC
TRBJ1-2,.,TRBV28,.,CASSPRGRAKYGYTF,TGTGCCAGCTCCCCGCGGGGCAGGGCGAAGTATGGCTACACCTTC
TRBJ1-2,once,TRBV27,TRBD1,CASRSGTANYGYTF,TGTGCCAGCAGGTCCGGGACAGCTAACTATGGCTACACCTTC
TRBJ2-7,.,TRBV5-6,.,CASSWIQGYEQYF,TGTGCCAGCAGCTGGATTCAGGGGTACGAGCAGTACTTC
TRBJ2-7,.,TRBV28,.,CASSFQVGLYEQYF,TGTGCCAGCAGTTTCCAAGTCGGCCTCTACGAGCAGTACTTC
TRBJ1-3,.,TRBV7-2,.,CASSLGLGFSGNTIYF,TGTGCCAGCAGCTTAGGGTTAGGTTTCTCTGGAAACACCATATATTTT
TRBJ1-2,few,TRBV18,.,CASSRDPRDGYTF,TGTGCCAGCTCTCGGGATCCCAGGGATGGCTACACCTTC
TRBJ2-2,.,TRBV9,.,CASSGDVRNTGELFF,TGTGCCAGCAGCGGCGACGTCAGAAACACCGGGGAGCTGTTTTTT
TRBJ1-2,once,TRBV12-3/TRBV12-4,TRBD1,CASSKDRAGYTF,TGTGCCAGCAGTAAGGACAGGGCAGGCTACACCTTC
TRBJ2-5,.,TRBV12-3/TRBV12-4,.,CASSPNQETQYF,TGTGCCAGCAGTCCGAACCAAGAGACCCAGTACTTC
TRBJ1-5,.,TRBV3-1/TRBV3-2,TRBD1,CASSQNRGDSNQPQHF,TGTGCCAGCAGCCAAAACAGGGGTGATAGCAATCAGCCCCAGCATTTT
TRBJ2-2,.,TRBV5-4,.,CASSLSRSNTGELFF,TGTGCCAGCAGCTTGTCCAGGTCGAACACCGGGGAGCTGTTTTTT
TRBJ1-2,.,TRBV19,.,CASSNRPRPANYGYTF,TGTGCCAGTAGTAACCGTCCTCGGCCCGCTAACTATGGCTACACCTTC
TRBJ1-2,.,TRBV28,.,CASSRLELYGYTF,TGTGCCAGCAGCCGTCTGGAACTCTATGGCTACACCTTC